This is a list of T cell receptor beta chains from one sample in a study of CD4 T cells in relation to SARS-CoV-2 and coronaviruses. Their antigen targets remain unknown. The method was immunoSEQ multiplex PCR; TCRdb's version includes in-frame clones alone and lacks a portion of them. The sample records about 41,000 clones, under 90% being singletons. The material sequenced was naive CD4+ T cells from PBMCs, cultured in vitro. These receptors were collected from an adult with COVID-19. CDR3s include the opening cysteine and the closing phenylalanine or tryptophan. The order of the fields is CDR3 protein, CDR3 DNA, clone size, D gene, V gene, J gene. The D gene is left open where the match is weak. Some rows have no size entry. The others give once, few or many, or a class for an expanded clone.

CDR3 protein: CASSLRRPDYNEQFF; CDR3 DNA: TGTGCCAGCAGCCTCAGACGGCCCGACTACAATGAGCAGTTCTTC; clone size: .; D gene: .; V gene: TRBV11-2; J gene: TRBJ2-1
CDR3 protein: CASSPNTGAETQYF; CDR3 DNA: TGTGCCAGCAGTCCCAACACCGGAGCAGAGACCCAGTACTTC; clone size: .; D gene: .; V gene: TRBV27; J gene: TRBJ2-5
CDR3 protein: CASSVGVLRREAFF; CDR3 DNA: TGTGCCAGCAGTGTTGGGGTTTTACGACGAGAAGCTTTCTTT; clone size: few; D gene: .; V gene: TRBV2; J gene: TRBJ1-1
CDR3 protein: CASSDRGQQTEAFF; CDR3 DNA: TGTGCCAGCTCGGACAGGGGACAACAAACTGAAGCTTTCTTT; clone size: few; D gene: TRBD1; V gene: TRBV5-4; J gene: TRBJ1-1
CDR3 protein: CSATPEDEQYF; CDR3 DNA: TGCAGTGCCACCCCGGAGGACGAGCAGTACTTC; clone size: .; D gene: .; V gene: TRBV20-1; J gene: TRBJ2-7
CDR3 protein: CATSRDRDPGNTIYF; CDR3 DNA: TGTGCCACCAGCAGAGATCGGGATCCGGGAAACACCATATATTTT; clone size: .; D gene: .; V gene: TRBV15; J gene: TRBJ1-3
CDR3 protein: CASSRDSAYEQYF; CDR3 DNA: TGTGCCAGCAGCCGGGACAGCGCCTACGAGCAGTACTTC; clone size: .; D gene: TRBD1; V gene: TRBV25-1; J gene: TRBJ2-7
CDR3 protein: CASSPAGTSNTGELFF; CDR3 DNA: TGTGCCAGCAGTCCTGCCGGGACTTCGAACACCGGGGAGCTGTTTTTT; clone size: .; D gene: .; V gene: TRBV28; J gene: TRBJ2-2
CDR3 protein: CASSRREPYEQYF; CDR3 DNA: TGTGCCAGTAGTCGACGGGAACCCTACGAGCAGTACTTC; clone size: .; D gene: .; V gene: TRBV19; J gene: TRBJ2-7
CDR3 protein: CASSGLAGLTDTQYF; CDR3 DNA: TGTGCCAGCAGTGGACTAGCGGGGTTAACAGATACGCAGTATTTT; clone size: .; D gene: TRBD2; V gene: TRBV28; J gene: TRBJ2-3
CDR3 protein: CASSDVGAPYNEQFF; CDR3 DNA: TGCGCCAGCAGTGATGTGGGAGCCCCCTACAATGAGCAGTTCTTC; clone size: .; D gene: .; V gene: TRBV10-1; J gene: TRBJ2-1
CDR3 protein: CASSLTGTSGKGPFNEQFF; CDR3 DNA: TGCGCCAGCAGCTTAACAGGGACTAGCGGGAAGGGGCCCTTCAATGAGCAGTTCTTC; clone size: .; D gene: TRBD2; V gene: TRBV5-1; J gene: TRBJ2-1
CDR3 protein: CASLGATGGTQYF; CDR3 DNA: TGTGCCAGCCTGGGCGCGACCGGGGGGACCCAGTACTTC; clone size: .; D gene: .; V gene: TRBV2; J gene: TRBJ2-5
CDR3 protein: CASSPASGTGSVQPQHF; CDR3 DNA: TGTGCCAGCTCACCTGCCTCCGGGACAGGGAGTGTTCAGCCCCAGCATTTT; clone size: once; D gene: TRBD1; V gene: TRBV18; J gene: TRBJ1-5
CDR3 protein: CASSDSKGRGADTQYF; CDR3 DNA: TGTGCCAGCAGTGACTCGAAGGGGAGAGGCGCAGATACGCAGTATTTT; clone size: once; D gene: .; V gene: TRBV6-4; J gene: TRBJ2-3
CDR3 protein: CASKEVNTEAFF; CDR3 DNA: TGCGCCAGCAAGGAAGTGAACACTGAAGCTTTCTTT; clone size: .; D gene: .; V gene: TRBV5-1; J gene: TRBJ1-1
CDR3 protein: CASSLFRLVLINTGELFF; CDR3 DNA: TGTGCCAGCAGCTTGTTTCGGCTAGTCCTAATCAACACCGGGGAGCTGTTTTTT; clone size: .; D gene: .; V gene: TRBV7-8; J gene: TRBJ2-2
CDR3 protein: CASGQGSGNTIYF; CDR3 DNA: TGTGCCAGCGGTCAGGGTTCTGGAAACACCATATATTTT; clone size: .; D gene: .; V gene: TRBV7-2; J gene: TRBJ1-3
CDR3 protein: CASSLLAGGIGVDTQYF; CDR3 DNA: TGTGCCAGCAGTTTGCTCGCGGGAGGCATCGGGGTAGATACGCAGTATTTT; clone size: .; D gene: TRBD2; V gene: TRBV28; J gene: TRBJ2-3
CDR3 protein: CASSLGKWETQYF; CDR3 DNA: TGTGCCAGCAGTTTGGGAAAATGGGAGACCCAGTACTTC; clone size: .; D gene: .; V gene: TRBV12-3/TRBV12-4; J gene: TRBJ2-5
CDR3 protein: CASSVGWVNQPQHF; CDR3 DNA: TGTGCCAGTAGTGTCGGGTGGGTCAATCAGCCCCAGCATTTT; clone size: .; D gene: .; V gene: TRBV19; J gene: TRBJ1-5
CDR3 protein: CASSLIEGAKGNEQFF; CDR3 DNA: TGTGCCAGCAGCCTAATCGAGGGGGCAAAGGGCAATGAGCAGTTCTTC; clone size: .; D gene: TRBD1; V gene: TRBV7-9; J gene: TRBJ2-1
CDR3 protein: CASSQASLAGGFTYF; CDR3 DNA: TGTGCCAGCAGCCAAGCCTCACTAGCGGGAGGGTTCACATACTTC; clone size: .; D gene: TRBD2; V gene: TRBV3-1/TRBV3-2; J gene: TRBJ2-4
CDR3 protein: CASSRTAYEQYF; CDR3 DNA: TGTGCCAGCAGTCGGACCGCGTACGAGCAGTACTTC; clone size: few; D gene: .; V gene: TRBV28; J gene: TRBJ2-7
CDR3 protein: CASSSPGLAGVRLFF; CDR3 DNA: TGTGCCAGCAGTTCCCCGGGACTAGCGGGAGTTAGGCTGTTCTTC; clone size: few; D gene: TRBD2; V gene: TRBV6-5; J gene: TRBJ2-1
CDR3 protein: CASSLVSSNNEQFF; CDR3 DNA: TGTGCCAGCAGTTTGGTCTCGTCGAACAATGAGCAGTTCTTC; clone size: .; D gene: .; V gene: TRBV28; J gene: TRBJ2-1
CDR3 protein: CARSLGVHSGPFKDTQYF; CDR3 DNA: TGTGCCAGAAGCTTGGGGGTTCATAGCGGACCTTTTAAAGATACGCAGTATTTT; clone size: once; D gene: .; V gene: TRBV5-3; J gene: TRBJ2-3
CDR3 protein: CASSYSILQGGDTQYF; CDR3 DNA: TGTGCCAGCAGTTACTCGATTTTACAGGGAGGAGATACGCAGTATTTT; clone size: .; D gene: .; V gene: TRBV6-2/TRBV6-3; J gene: TRBJ2-3
CDR3 protein: CATSDFRETQYF; CDR3 DNA: TGTGCCACCAGTGATTTCCGAGAGACCCAGTACTTC; clone size: .; D gene: .; V gene: TRBV24-1; J gene: TRBJ2-5
CDR3 protein: CASSINKGSGANVLTF; CDR3 DNA: TGTGCCAGTAGTATAAATAAGGGCTCTGGGGCCAACGTCCTGACTTTC; clone size: .; D gene: .; V gene: TRBV19; J gene: TRBJ2-6
CDR3 protein: CASSSGLAYSYEQYF; CDR3 DNA: TGTGCCAGCAGTAGTGGACTAGCGTACTCCTACGAGCAGTACTTC; clone size: .; D gene: TRBD2; V gene: TRBV6-2/TRBV6-3; J gene: TRBJ2-7
CDR3 protein: CAISERDRRDYEQYF; CDR3 DNA: TGTGCCATCAGTGAGCGGGACAGAAGGGACTACGAGCAGTACTTC; clone size: .; D gene: TRBD1; V gene: TRBV10-3; J gene: TRBJ2-7
CDR3 protein: CSVGRAPNEQFF; CDR3 DNA: TGCAGCGTGGGGCGCGCCCCCAATGAGCAGTTCTTC; clone size: .; D gene: .; V gene: TRBV29-1; J gene: TRBJ2-1
CDR3 protein: CASRGQSSYNSPLHF; CDR3 DNA: TGTGCCAGCAGGGGACAGAGCTCCTATAATTCACCCCTCCACTTT; clone size: .; D gene: TRBD1; V gene: TRBV2; J gene: TRBJ1-6
CDR3 protein: CASSIISAGGHGYTF; CDR3 DNA: TGTGCCAGTAGTATAATTTCGGCGGGCGGCCATGGCTACACCTTC; clone size: .; D gene: .; V gene: TRBV19; J gene: TRBJ1-2
CDR3 protein: CASSQSRRYGYTF; CDR3 DNA: TGCGCCAGCAGCCAATCCCGGAGGTATGGCTACACCTTC; clone size: .; D gene: .; V gene: TRBV4-1; J gene: TRBJ1-2